A selection of T cell receptor beta chains follows, all from one sample in a study of shared clonotypes between healthy human individuals. The data were produced by immunoSEQ multiplex PCR, yet TCRdb's version contains in-frame clones alone and is incomplete. The sample contains roughly 2,000,000 clones, just under 95% of which appear only once. The material sequenced was naive CD8+ T cells sorted from blood. The receptor set was obtained from a man younger than 30 in good health. Both conserved end residues are part of each CDR3. D genes are given only for firm matches. Size tells how often a clone was seen (once, few, many) or the class of an expanded clone, and some rows leave it out.

-	once	TRBJ2-7	TRBV9	TGTGCCAGCAGCGTTGGGGGGCAACCACCCTACGAGCAGTACTTC	CASSVGGQPPYEQYF
-	-	TRBJ2-3	TRBV5-6	TGTGCCAGCAGCGACCTGGGGGATACGCAGTATTTT	CASSDLGDTQYF
TRBD1	-	TRBJ2-2	TRBV19	TGTGCCAGTAGTACCCCTTCGACAGGGACGTACACCGGGGAGCTGTTTTTT	CASSTPSTGTYTGELFF
-	-	TRBJ2-7	TRBV27	TGTGCCAGCAGTCCCCTACCGATGGGGCCTTACGAGCAGTACTTC	CASSPLPMGPYEQYF
-	-	TRBJ1-3	TRBV7-9	TGTGCCAGCAGCCAAGGGGCAGACTTCGGAAACACCATATATTTT	CASSQGADFGNTIYF
-	-	TRBJ1-2	TRBV25-1	TGTGCCAGCAGTGATCGTATACTTATGGGGGCCTTGGATGGCTACACCTTC	CASSDRILMGALDGYTF
TRBD1	-	TRBJ2-1	TRBV5-4	TGTGCCAGCAGCGCCGGGACAGGGATGCACAATGAGCAGTTCTTC	CASSAGTGMHNEQFF
TRBD1	-	TRBJ1-2	TRBV10-2	TGCGCCAGCAGCGGACAGGGTGGCTACACCTTC	CASSGQGGYTF
TRBD2	-	TRBJ2-1	TRBV19	TGTGCCAGTAGTGTGCGGGGGGCCGATGAGCAGTTCTTC	CASSVRGADEQFF
-	-	TRBJ2-3	TRBV25-1	TGTGCCAGCAGTGAGACGAGGGGGAACAGGAACACAGATACGCAGTATTTT	CASSETRGNRNTDTQYF
TRBD1	-	TRBJ2-5	TRBV2	TGTGCCAGCAGTCGTCCCGGGACAGCGATGGGGGAGACCCAGTACTTC	CASSRPGTAMGETQYF
-	-	TRBJ1-2	TRBV27	TGTGCCAGCAGTTATAGGGGGGCATTGGTGAACTATGGCTACACCTTC	CASSYRGALVNYGYTF
-	-	TRBJ2-1	TRBV7-9	TGTGCCAGCAGCTTAGTGGTTTCTAGGGAGTCCCTTGAGCAGTTCTTC	CASSLVVSRESLEQFF
-	-	TRBJ2-7	TRBV9	TGTGCCAGCAGCGTCGACTCCTACGAGCAGTACTTC	CASSVDSYEQYF
-	-	TRBJ1-2	TRBV7-9	TGTGCCAGCAGCCCGGGATCCGATGGCTACACCTTC	CASSPGSDGYTF
TRBD2	-	TRBJ2-7	TRBV7-7	TGTGCTAGCAGCCGCGCTGCGGGGGACGAGCAGTACTTC	CASSRAAGDEQYF
TRBD2	-	TRBJ2-7	TRBV6-5	TGTGCCAGCAGCCCAGGTGGGGAGGGATCCTACGAGCAGTACTTC	CASSPGGEGSYEQYF
TRBD1	-	TRBJ1-6	TRBV5-4	TGTGCCAGCAGCTTGATAGGGGGCGAGACACCCCTCCACTTT	CASSLIGGETPLHF
-	-	TRBJ2-7	TRBV19	TGTGCCAGTAGCCGCAGGCCGTCCTACGAGCAGTACTTC	CASSRRPSYEQYF
-	-	TRBJ2-7	TRBV27	TGTGCCAGCAGTACCAGACTCGAGCAGTACTTC	CASSTRLEQYF
-	-	TRBJ2-1	TRBV6-1	TGTGCCAGCAGTGAGTTGTCAGGAGCCTACAATGAGCAGTTCTTC	CASSELSGAYNEQFF
TRBD2	-	TRBJ2-7	TRBV5-1	TGCGCCAGCAGTAGCGGGAGAACCTACGAGCAGTACTTC	CASSSGRTYEQYF
-	-	TRBJ1-6	TRBV2	TGTGCCAGCGAAAAGGGGGGAGGCGGTAATTCACCCCTCCACTTT	CASEKGGGGNSPLHF
-	-	TRBJ2-2	TRBV6-1	TGTGCCAGCAGTGAGACTAGCTGGGGGCCCGGGGAGCTGTTTTTT	CASSETSWGPGELFF
-	-	TRBJ2-5	TRBV2	TGTGCCAGCAGTGAAGGTGGAGAGACCCAGTACTTC	CASSEGGETQYF
TRBD2	-	TRBJ2-1	TRBV25-1	TGTGCCAGCACTGCGGGAGGGGACAATGAGCAGTTCTTC	CASTAGGDNEQFF
TRBD1	-	TRBJ1-1	TRBV28	TGTGCCAGCAGTTTCCAGACAGGGGGCTTTGACACTGAAGCTTTCTTT	CASSFQTGGFDTEAFF
-	-	TRBJ2-7	TRBV25-1	TGTGCCAGCAGTCTGGGCTACGAGCAGTACTTC	CASSLGYEQYF
TRBD1	-	TRBJ2-7	TRBV5-6	TGTGCCAGCAGCCCGGACAGGGGAATCTACGAGCAGTACTTC	CASSPDRGIYEQYF
-	-	TRBJ1-1	TRBV4-1	TGCGCCAGCAGCCACCCCAGTGAAGCTTTCTTT	CASSHPSEAFF
-	once	TRBJ2-7	TRBV4-1	TGCGCCAGCAGCCAAGCAGGGAACACCTACGAGCAGTACTTC	CASSQAGNTYEQYF
-	-	TRBJ1-1	TRBV4-1	TGCGCCAGCAGCCAACGAGCAGCGGCTGAAGCTTTCTTT	CASSQRAAAEAFF
TRBD1	-	TRBJ2-7	TRBV4-1	TGCGCCAGCAGTTACACAGGGGTCGAGCAGTACTTC	CASSYTGVEQYF
TRBD2	-	TRBJ2-7	TRBV27	TGTGCCAGCAGTTTAACGGGGGGGGGAACCTACGAGCAGTACTTC	CASSLTGGGTYEQYF
-	-	TRBJ2-5	TRBV7-9	TGTGCCAGCAGCTTAGTGGGCCCCAGCGAGACCCAGTACTTC	CASSLVGPSETQYF
TRBD2	-	TRBJ2-7	TRBV7-6	TGTGCCAGCAGCCCAGGGACTAGCGGTGAAGGAGAGCAGTACTTC	CASSPGTSGEGEQYF
-	-	TRBJ2-6	TRBV6-1	TGTGCCAGCAGTGAGTTAGGGGCAGCGGCTGGGGCCAACGTCCTGACTTTC	CASSELGAAAGANVLTF
TRBD2	-	TRBJ2-7	TRBV29-1	TGCAGCGTTCTTCCGGGACTAGGTTACGAGCAGTACTTC	CSVLPGLGYEQYF
TRBD2	-	TRBJ2-2	TRBV7-9	TGTGCCAGCAGCCTCCCAAGCGGGGGGAACACCGGGGAGCTGTTTTTT	CASSLPSGGNTGELFF
-	-	TRBJ2-7	TRBV28	TGTGCCAGCAGTCCGCCCGGGACGGAGGACTACGAGCAGTACTTC	CASSPPGTEDYEQYF
-	-	TRBJ2-7	TRBV5-6	TGTGCCAGCAGCTTGTACCTCTCCTACGAGCAGTACTTC	CASSLYLSYEQYF
TRBD1	once	TRBJ2-7	TRBV2	TGTGCCAGCAGAGGGACAGGCTACGAGCAGTACTTC	CASRGTGYEQYF
-	-	TRBJ2-2	TRBV11-2	TGTGCCAGCAGCTTAGTGGGGTCGGGGGAGCTGTTTTTT	CASSLVGSGELFF